The entry that follows covers one T cell receptor (beta chain) sequence. The entry originates in a study of blood T cell repertoires in COVID-19. The overall study: The study drew acute and convalescent COVID-19 samples from the United States, Italy and Spain. The analysed material was cDNA or gDNA that came from T cells, B-cell-depleted T cells, or PBMCs.

Per the original data handling: Reference gene primer amplification yielded estimated nucleated cell counts. TCRdb's table, derived via immunoSEQ multiplex PCR, lists solely in-frame clones and lacks some. The DNA was the basis for D and trimming; V, J and clone size are from that table. Of under 55,000 clones detected, roughly 90% appear once; the ten largest clones hold around 2.1%. CDR1 is SEHNR, CDR2 FQNEAQ, per germline (reference sequence). V was clipped by 0 bases and J by 8 bases, with 10 bases between them. This CDR3 has 13 amino acids. The source material was peripheral blood. The chain combines TRBV7-9 with TRBJ1-2, with D tentatively TRBD1 (5 bases). The sequence came from a human donor in a cohort sampled during active COVID-19. The DNA for the CDR3 is TGTGCCAGCAGCTTAGCACAGGCAATGGGCTACACCTTC. Protein sequence: CASSLAQAMGYTF.